This T cell receptor beta chain originates from a study of patients and donors after allogeneic stem cell transplantation. In TCRdb, the RT-PCR reads were re-called with MiXCR into one record per CDR3 protein. The sample yields approximately 430,000 distinct CDR3 sequences, 16% seen once. As to this clonotype: Mismatch with germline at one junction end may stem from a read error.

The sequenced sample was blood, either unsorted or a sorted T cell fraction (not recorded which). This clonotype originated in a human donor who was either an allogeneic HSCT recipient or a stem cell or donor lymphocyte infusion donor (not recorded which). It is not recorded whose cells these are; they may come from a transplant donor.

The CDR3 nucleotides read TGCGCCAGCAGCTTGCGAGCGGGGGGCCGGAACACCGGGGAGCTGGTTTTT. It yields the protein CASSLRAGGRNTGELVF. V is TRBV5-1 and J is TRBJ2-2, with 9 bases that match TRBD2. The CDR3 loop spans 17 amino acids. The germline V gene has CDR1 SGHRS and CDR2 YFSETQ.